The 19 T cell receptor beta chains below were found in one sample sequenced in a study of T cell responses to AZD1222 COVID-19 vaccine. Clones were read by immunoSEQ multiplex PCR, and TCRdb kept only the in-frame ones, dropping some. The data contain under 150,000 clones, about 93% of them seen just once; the ten biggest clones take up around 5.9%. Sample: peripheral blood, taken on day 0 of AZD1222 vaccination. The receptors shown here come from an adult in good health.

The rearrangement uses TRBV28 and TRBJ1-4, with D unresolved. Germline V gene lookup returns CDR1 MDHEN and CDR2 SYDVKM. Trimming left V 5 bases short and J 1 base short, with 8 bases between. This CDR3 is built from 14 residues. As DNA, the CDR3 is TGTGCCAGCAGTGAGGGCGGAACTAATGAAAAACTGTTTTTT. Amino acids: CASSEGGTNEKLFF.

The rearrangement links TRBV3-1 (or the pseudogene TRBV3-2) to TRBJ1-1; no definite D call. V lost 2 bases, J lost 1 base, and 5 bases lay in between. There are 13 residues in the CDR3. CDR1 is LGHDT, CDR2 YNNKEL, per germline (reference sequence). The CDR3 DNA reads TGTGCCAGCAGCCAACGACAGAACACTGAAGCTTTCTTT. This translates into CASSQRQNTEAFF.

A single count supports this clone. The CDR3 region is CASSSWGEGMNQPQHF. In DNA, the CDR3 is TGTGCCAGCAGCTCCTGGGGGGAGGGCATGAATCAGCCCCAGCATTTT. The chain recombines TRBV7-2 with TRBJ1-5, with D possibly being TRBD1 (5 bases). The V and J ends lost 4 bases and 4 bases respectively, with 17 bases between them. The germline CDR1 and CDR2 sequences are SGHTA and FQGNSA. The CDR3 totals 16 residues.

The V gene is TRBV27, the J gene TRBJ1-2, with TRBD1 identical over 7 bases. Germline CDR1 reads MNHEY; CDR2 reads SMNVEV (reference sequence). Trimming cost V 8 bases and J 2 bases; bases outside gene matches: 5. The CDR3 sequence is 13 residues long. As DNA, the CDR3 is TGTGCCAGCCGGGACAGCGCCAACTATGGCTACACCTTC. Protein sequence: CASRDSANYGYTF.

This chain uses TRBV5-6 with TRBJ1-1; D is possibly TRBD1 (6 bases). V shed 6 bases and J shed 3 bases, with 9 bases lying between them. This CDR3 has 12 amino acids. CDR1 and CDR2 from the germline V gene are SGHDT and YYEEEE. The CDR3 region has the DNA TGTGCCAGCACCACAGGGTACACTGAAGCTTTCTTT. Amino acid sequence: CASTTGYTEAFF.

This chain links TRBV7-2 with TRBJ2-7, with D perhaps matching TRBD1 (6 bases). The germline V gene has CDR1 SGHTA and CDR2 FQGNSA. The CDR3 has 15 residues. V lost 3 bases to trimming and J lost 3 bases, with 15 bases between them. CDR3 in DNA: TGTGCCAGCAGCTTCACACAGGGTGTCATCTACGAGCAGTACTTC. Translated, it gives CASSFTQGVIYEQYF.

This rearrangement joins TRBV19 to TRBJ2-7, with 12 positions matching TRBD2. V dropped 5 bases and J dropped 6; count of bases not matched to a gene: 11. Germline V gene data show CDR1 as LNHDA and CDR2 as SQIVND (reference sequence). The CDR3 is made up of 16 amino acids. The DNA of the CDR3 is TGTGCCAGTAGTGGGACTAGCGGGCTATTAAGGAGCGAGCAGTACTTC. It is translated as CASSGTSGLLRSEQYF.

This chain links TRBV18 with TRBJ1-5; D unresolved. This CDR3 has 15 amino acids. Germline V CDR1 and CDR2: KGHSH, LQKENI. V was trimmed by 0 bases and J by 1 base, leaving 7 bases between them. The CDR3 DNA follows: TGTGCCAGCTCACCACCGTTGCCCAGCAATCAGCCCCAGCATTTT. Its protein product is CASSPPLPSNQPQHF.

This clone was seen a few times. V usage is TRBV5-1 and J usage is TRBJ2-5; D is uncertain. The CDR3 loop spans 11 amino acids. V was shortened by 4 bases and J by 1 base, with 2 bases between the two germline ends. Germline CDR1 and CDR2: SGHRS and YFSETQ. CDR3 DNA: TGCGCCAGCAGCGTCCAAGAGACCCAGTACTTC. This gives the protein CASSVQETQYF.

Turning to this clone: It is unclear where the CDR3 begins or ends on the DNA, so no DNA is shown, and the CDR3 is as TCRdb lists it. The chain links TRBV10-3 to TRBJ1-5. Germline values: CDR1 ENHRY, CDR2 SYGVKD. Termini included, the CDR3 measures 16 amino acids. The CDR3 is CAISEGLGMGNQPQHF.

The chain combines TRBV2 with TRBJ2-3; D uncertain. This CDR3 region has 17 residues. V lost 6 bases to trimming and J lost 3 bases, with 22 bases between them. Germline lookup yields CDR1 SNHLY and CDR2 FYNNEI. CDR3 residues: CASSPRARSILTDTQYF. The CDR3 nucleotides read TGTGCCAGCAGCCCCCGGGCACGAAGTATCCTTACAGATACGCAGTATTTT.

This clone was recorded once. This chain joins TRBV10-3 and TRBJ1-1, with D unclear. The CDR3 has 16 amino acids. Trimming left V 2 bases short and J 8 bases short, with 21 bases between. Germline lookup yields CDR1 ENHRY and CDR2 SYGVKD. CDR3 sequence (DNA): TGTGCCATCAGTGAGGGTAGGTCGGACGGTCAAACAGAAGCTTTCTTT. It codes for CAISEGRSDGQTEAFF.

The chain uses TRBV4-1 and TRBJ2-7; 10 nucleotides agree with TRBD2. The CDR3 is 17 amino acids. CDR1 and CDR2 from the germline V gene are MGHRA and YSYEKL. V lost 1 base and J lost 0; bases outside the gene matches: 6. CDR3 sequence (DNA): TGCGCCAGCAGCCAAGTAACTAGCGGGGACAGCTCCTACGAGCAGTACTTC. This codes for CASSQVTSGDSSYEQYF.

The gene calls are TRBV24-1 and TRBJ1-5; a possible D gene is TRBD1 (6 bases). Germline V gene sequence: CDR1 KGHDR, CDR2 SFDVKD. The V end lost 9 bases, the J end lost 0 bases, and 20 bases lay between the germline ends. The CDR3 runs 17 residues. CDR3 in amino acids: CATGFTGTLDSNQPQHF. CDR3 nucleotide sequence: TGTGCCACCGGATTCACAGGGACCCTCGATAGCAATCAGCCCCAGCATTTT.

This clone occurred once. The genes are TRBV19 and TRBJ1-5; a weak D match, TRBD1 (5 bases). Germline values: CDR1 LNHDA, CDR2 SQIVND (reference sequence). V lost 4 bases and J 14 bases, leaving 12 bases between the germline ends. This CDR3 comprises 11 residues. CDR3 region: CASSTPRGKHF. CDR3 nucleotides: TGTGCCAGTAGTACCCCTAGGGGAAAGCATTTT.

The rearrangement links TRBV15 to TRBJ1-4, with D possibly being TRBD1 (5 bases). Germline CDR1 LNHNV, CDR2 YYDKDF (reference sequence). This CDR3 is built from 18 residues. Trimming took 1 base from V and 0 from J, leaving 15 bases between them. CDR3: CATSRVRRQLATNEKLFF. As DNA, the CDR3 is TGTGCCACCAGCAGAGTACGTAGACAGCTTGCAACTAATGAAAAACTGTTTTTT. Full variable domain (missing parts from reference TRBV15 and TRBJ1-4): DAMVIQNPRYQVTQFGKPVTLSCSQTLNHNVMYWYQQKSSQAPKLLFHYYDKDFNNEADTPDNFQSRRPNTSFCFLDIRSPGLGDTAMYLCATSRVRRQLATNEKLFFGSGTQLSVL.

This chain joins TRBV10-2 and TRBJ2-2; tentative D call: TRBD1 (5 bases). Germline V CDR1 and CDR2: WSHSY, SAAADI. V lost 7 bases and J 6 bases, leaving 21 bases between the germline ends. The CDR3 spans 16 residues. The CDR3 region is CASITSGSTYAGELFF. Written as DNA, the CDR3 is TGCGCCAGCATTACGTCAGGGTCTACGTATGCCGGGGAGCTGTTTTTT.

V is TRBV5-6 and J is TRBJ1-5; D unclear. V was clipped by 0 bases and J by 0 bases, with 7 bases between them. Germline V lookup: CDR1 SGHDT, CDR2 YYEEEE. This CDR3 has 15 residues. CDR3 sequence reads: CASSLGRYSNQPQHF. The CDR3 DNA reads as TGTGCCAGCAGCTTGGGAAGATATAGCAATCAGCCCCAGCATTTT.

The chain uses TRBV19 and TRBJ1-5; no reliable D call. Deletions cut 1 base from V and 9 bases from J, with 10 bases between. CDR1 and CDR2 from the germline V gene are LNHDA and SQIVND (reference sequence). This CDR3 region has 13 residues. The CDR3 sequence: CASSIAPRSPQHF. Here the CDR3 DNA reads TGTGCCAGTAGTATAGCCCCTCGGTCGCCCCAGCATTTT.